These 10 T cell receptor beta chains were all obtained from the same sample, sequenced in a study of Ad26.COV2.S vaccination and SARS-CoV-2 variants. Described treatment: some 19 received Ad26.COV2.S at low or high dose, single or two shots; 5 received placebo; per-sample allocation not given. Sampling occurred on day 63 after the first vaccine or placebo injection. Assay used: immunoSEQ multiplex PCR; TCRdb lists only in-frame clones, some missing. The sample has hundreds of thousands of clones, roughly 90% seen once. The sequencing used peripheral blood, collected in a trial of Ad26.COV2.S vaccine versus placebo. Receptors originate from a person aged 18-60 years who received the Ad26.COV2.S COVID-19 vaccine or a placebo.

The gene calls are TRBV27 and TRBJ2-1; 12 bases map to TRBD2. This CDR3 comprises 12 residues. Trimming at V came to 4 bases and at J to 15 bases, leaving 4 bases not matched to a gene. Germline V CDR1 and CDR2: MNHEY, SMNVEV (reference sequence). CDR3 coding DNA: TGTGCCAGCAGTTCGCTAGCGGGAGGGTGGTTCTTC. Translation: CASSSLAGGWFF.

The genes are TRBV7-2 and TRBJ1-2; 7 positions agree with TRBD1. Germline V gives CDR1 SGHTA, CDR2 FQGNSA. The CDR3 runs 14 residues. Losses at the gene ends were 9 bases for V and 4 bases for J; bases not matched to a gene: 11. The CDR3 nucleotides read TGTGCCAGTACTATCCGGGACAGCCCCTATGGCTACACCTTC. Its protein is CASTIRDSPYGYTF.

CDR3 loop: CASSDTGGATNEKLFF. CDR3 in DNA: TGTGCCAGCAGTGACACGGGGGGGGCAACTAATGAAAAACTGTTTTTT. The rearrangement links TRBV6-1 to TRBJ1-4, with TRBD1 as a possible D gene (5 bases). From germline, CDR1 is MNHNS and CDR2 SASEGT. Trimming removed 3 bases from V and 0 bases from J, with 11 bases in between. The CDR3 covers 16 residues.

The V call is TRBV9, the J call TRBJ1-2; possibly TRBD1 for D (5 bases). Germline CDR1 and CDR2: SGDLS and YYNGEE. V lost 0 bases, J lost 8 bases, and 11 bases lay in between. The CDR3 loop spans 13 amino acids. The CDR3 loop reads CASSVEEGVGYTF. Here the CDR3 DNA reads TGTGCCAGCAGCGTAGAGGAAGGGGTGGGCTACACCTTC. Full variable domain (rest looked up from reference TRBV9 and TRBJ1-2): DSGVTQTPKHLITATGQRVTLRCSPRSGDLSVYWYQQSLDQGLQFLIQYYNGEERAKGNILERFSAQQFPDLHSELNLSSLELGDSALYFCASSVEEGVGYTFGSGTRLTVV.

The rearrangement joins TRBV29-1 to TRBJ1-1; tentatively, D is TRBD1 (6 bases). The CDR3 has 12 amino acids. V was cut by 6 bases and J by 6 bases, with 14 bases left in between. The germline gives CDR1 SQVTM, CDR2 ANQGSEA. The CDR3, as DNA: TGCAGCGTGCTACAGGGAGGAGCTGAAGCTTTCTTT. It codes for CSVLQGGAEAFF.

The chain links TRBV5-1 to TRBJ2-7; D is possibly TRBD1 (6 bases). Trimming pared 4 bases from V and 0 bases from J, leaving 11 bases between. The CDR3 contains 14 residues. Germline CDR1 SGHRS, CDR2 YFSETQ. The CDR3 DNA reads as TGCGCCAGCAGCCTGGGACATAACTCCTACGAGCAGTACTTC. Translation gives CASSLGHNSYEQYF.

The chain has TRBV7-6 and TRBJ2-2; 7 nucleotides match TRBD2. V lost 2 bases, J lost 1 base, and 4 bases stayed unmatched. The CDR3 runs 16 residues. The V gene's germline CDR1 is SGHVS and CDR2 FNYEAQ. The CDR3 is CASSLLAGENTGELFF. Here the CDR3 DNA reads TGTGCCAGCAGCTTATTAGCGGGCGAGAACACCGGGGAGCTGTTTTTT.

The V call is TRBV3-1 (or the pseudogene TRBV3-2), the J call TRBJ2-2; TRBD1 might be the D (5 bases). The CDR3 has 12 amino acids. Germline CDR1 reads LGHDT; CDR2 reads YNNKEL (reference sequence). V lost 4 bases, J lost 7 bases, and 7 bases lay in between. The CDR3 is CASSPRGGELFF. CDR3 DNA: TGTGCCAGCAGCCCTAGGGGCGGGGAGCTGTTTTTT.

The chain carries TRBV6-4 and TRBJ2-1; 7 nucleotides line up with TRBD2. The CDR3 sequence is 17 residues long. Trimming removed 0 bases from V and 6 bases from J; junction bases left unmatched: 11. CDR1 is MRHNA and CDR2 is SNTAGT in the germline V gene. The CDR3 sequence: CASSDSGSGMGSNEQFF. CDR3 sequence (DNA): TGTGCCAGCAGTGACTCGGGGAGCGGGATGGGTTCCAATGAGCAGTTCTTC.

The rearrangement links TRBV6-5 to TRBJ2-5, with D unresolved. This CDR3 region has 15 residues. Germline lookup yields CDR1 MNHEY and CDR2 SVGAGI. V was clipped by 2 bases and J by 2 bases, with 12 bases between them. The CDR3 nucleotides read TGTGCCAGCAGTTACAGGGCCTTTCAGCAAGAGACCCAGTACTTC. Residues: CASSYRAFQQETQYF.